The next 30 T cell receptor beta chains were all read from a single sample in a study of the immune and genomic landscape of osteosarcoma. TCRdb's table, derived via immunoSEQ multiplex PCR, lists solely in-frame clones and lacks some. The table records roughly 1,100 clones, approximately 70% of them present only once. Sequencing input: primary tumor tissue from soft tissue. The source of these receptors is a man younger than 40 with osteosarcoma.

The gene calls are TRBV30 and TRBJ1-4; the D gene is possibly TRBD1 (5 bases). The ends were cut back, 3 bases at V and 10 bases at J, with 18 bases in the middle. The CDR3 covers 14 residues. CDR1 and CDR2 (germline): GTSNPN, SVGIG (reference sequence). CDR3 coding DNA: TGTGCCTGGAGGTCGGACATCTCCGTAGGAAAACTGTTTTTT. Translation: CAWRSDISVGKLFF.

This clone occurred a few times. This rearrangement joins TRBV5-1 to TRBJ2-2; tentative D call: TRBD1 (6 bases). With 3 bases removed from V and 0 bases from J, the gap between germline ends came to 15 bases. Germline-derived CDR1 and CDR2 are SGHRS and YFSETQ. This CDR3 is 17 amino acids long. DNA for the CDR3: TGCGCCAGCAGCTGGGGCCGACAGGCTTCGAACACCGGGGAGCTGTTTTTT. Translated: CASSWGRQASNTGELFF.

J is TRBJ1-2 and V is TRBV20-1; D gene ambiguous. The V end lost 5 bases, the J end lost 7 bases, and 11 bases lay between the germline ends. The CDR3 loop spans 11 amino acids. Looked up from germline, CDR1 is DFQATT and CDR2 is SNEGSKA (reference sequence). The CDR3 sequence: CSARGEVGYTF. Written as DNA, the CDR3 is TGCAGTGCTCGCGGGGAGGTTGGCTACACCTTC.

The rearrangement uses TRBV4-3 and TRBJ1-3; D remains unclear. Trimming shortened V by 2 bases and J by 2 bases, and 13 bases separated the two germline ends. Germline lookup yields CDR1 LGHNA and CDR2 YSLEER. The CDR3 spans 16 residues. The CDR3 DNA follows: TGCGCCAGCAGCCAAATTTTCAGGAATCCTGGAAACACCATATATTTT. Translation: CASSQIFRNPGNTIYF.

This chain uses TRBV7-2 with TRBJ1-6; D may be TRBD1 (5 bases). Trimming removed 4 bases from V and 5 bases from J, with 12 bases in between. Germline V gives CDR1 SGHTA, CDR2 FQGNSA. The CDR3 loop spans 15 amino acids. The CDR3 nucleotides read TGTGCCAGCAGCTCCACAGGAGGCCATAATTCACCCCTCCACTTT. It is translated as CASSSTGGHNSPLHF.

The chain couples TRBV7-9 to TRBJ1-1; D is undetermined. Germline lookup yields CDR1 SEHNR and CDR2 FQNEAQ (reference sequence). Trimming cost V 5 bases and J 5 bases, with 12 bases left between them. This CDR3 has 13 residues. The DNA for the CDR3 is TGTGCCAGCAGCGCCCCAACGCGGACTGAAGCTTTCTTT. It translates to CASSAPTRTEAFF.

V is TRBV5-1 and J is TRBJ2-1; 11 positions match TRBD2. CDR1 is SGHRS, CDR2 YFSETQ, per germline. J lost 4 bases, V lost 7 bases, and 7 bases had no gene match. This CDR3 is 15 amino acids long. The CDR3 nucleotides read TGCGCCAGCGCCAAAACTAGCGGGGGTTACAATGAGCAGTTCTTC. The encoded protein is CASAKTSGGYNEQFF.

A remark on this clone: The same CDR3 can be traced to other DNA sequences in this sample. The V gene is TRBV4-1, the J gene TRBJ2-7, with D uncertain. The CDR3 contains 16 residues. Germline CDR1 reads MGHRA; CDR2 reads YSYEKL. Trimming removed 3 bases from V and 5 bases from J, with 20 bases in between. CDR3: CASSQEPAARRDEQYF. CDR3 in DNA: TGCGCCAGCAGCCAGGAACCCGCGGCGCGTCGGGACGAGCAGTACTTC.

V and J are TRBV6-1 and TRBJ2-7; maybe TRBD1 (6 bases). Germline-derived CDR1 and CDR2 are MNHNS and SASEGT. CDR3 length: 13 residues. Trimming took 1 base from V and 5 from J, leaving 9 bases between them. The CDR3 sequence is CASSEGSGDEQYF. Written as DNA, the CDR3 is TGTGCCAGCAGTGAAGGTTCAGGGGACGAGCAGTACTTC.

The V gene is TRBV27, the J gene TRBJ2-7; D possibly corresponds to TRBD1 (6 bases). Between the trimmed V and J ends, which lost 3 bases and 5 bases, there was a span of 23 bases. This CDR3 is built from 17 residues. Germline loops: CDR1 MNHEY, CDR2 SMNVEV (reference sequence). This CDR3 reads CASSFNPRLQGRNEQYF. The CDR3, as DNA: TGTGCCAGCAGTTTTAACCCCAGGTTGCAGGGGCGGAACGAGCAGTACTTC.

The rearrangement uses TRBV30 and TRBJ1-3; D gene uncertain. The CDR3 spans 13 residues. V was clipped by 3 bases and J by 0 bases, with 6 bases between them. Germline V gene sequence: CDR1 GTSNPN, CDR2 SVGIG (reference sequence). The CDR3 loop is CAWSFTSGNTIYF. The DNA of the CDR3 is TGTGCCTGGAGCTTTACCTCTGGAAACACCATATATTTT.

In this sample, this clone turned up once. The CDR3 bases are TGTGCCAGCAGCGTCTCGGGAGAGGGTGCTTTCTTT. The encoded protein is CASSVSGEGAFF. V usage is TRBV13 and J usage is TRBJ1-1; D remains unclear. Germline CDR1 reads PRHDT; CDR2 reads FYEKMQ (reference sequence). The CDR3 is made up of 12 amino acids. V dropped 5 bases and J dropped 11 bases, with 15 bases sitting between them.

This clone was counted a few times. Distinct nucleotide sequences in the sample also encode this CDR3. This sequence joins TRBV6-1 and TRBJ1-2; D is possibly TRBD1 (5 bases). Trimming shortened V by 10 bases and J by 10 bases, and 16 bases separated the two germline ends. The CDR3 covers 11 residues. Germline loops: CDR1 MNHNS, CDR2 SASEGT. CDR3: CATQGPFDYTF. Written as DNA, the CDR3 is TGTGCCACCCAGGGTCCTTTCGACTACACCTTC.

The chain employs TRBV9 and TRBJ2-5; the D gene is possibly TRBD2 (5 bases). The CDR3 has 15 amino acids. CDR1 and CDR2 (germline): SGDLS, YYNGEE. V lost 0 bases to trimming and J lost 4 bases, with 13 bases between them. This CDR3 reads CASSVGPGSGETQYF. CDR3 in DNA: TGTGCCAGCAGCGTAGGTCCGGGGTCGGGAGAGACCCAGTACTTC. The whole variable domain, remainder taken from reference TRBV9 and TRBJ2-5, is DSGVTQTPKHLITATGQRVTLRCSPRSGDLSVYWYQQSLDQGLQFLIQYYNGEERAKGNILERFSAQQFPDLHSELNLSSLELGDSALYFCASSVGPGSGETQYFGPGTRLLVL.

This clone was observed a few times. Written as DNA, the CDR3 is TGTGCCAGTAGTATAAACTTAGGGCGGATAGCCAAAAACATTCAGTACTTC. Translated, it gives CASSINLGRIAKNIQYF. The chain employs TRBV19 and TRBJ2-4; D call uncertain. V was shortened by 2 bases and J by 0 bases, with 14 bases between the two germline ends. The CDR3 is 17 amino acids. Germline loops: CDR1 LNHDA, CDR2 SQIVND (reference sequence).

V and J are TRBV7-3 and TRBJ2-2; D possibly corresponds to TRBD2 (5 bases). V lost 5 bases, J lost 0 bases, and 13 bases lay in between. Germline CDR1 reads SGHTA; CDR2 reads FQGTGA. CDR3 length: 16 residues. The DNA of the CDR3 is TGTGCCAGCAGCCCCGGTCACGGGGCGAACACCGGGGAGCTGTTTTTT. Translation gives CASSPGHGANTGELFF. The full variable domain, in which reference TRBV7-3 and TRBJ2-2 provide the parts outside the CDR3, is GAGVSQTPSNKVTEKGKYVELRCDPISGHTALYWYRQSLGQGPEFLIYFQGTGAADDSGLPNDRFFAVRPEGSVSTLKIQRTERGDSAVYLCASSPGHGANTGELFFGEGSRLTVL.

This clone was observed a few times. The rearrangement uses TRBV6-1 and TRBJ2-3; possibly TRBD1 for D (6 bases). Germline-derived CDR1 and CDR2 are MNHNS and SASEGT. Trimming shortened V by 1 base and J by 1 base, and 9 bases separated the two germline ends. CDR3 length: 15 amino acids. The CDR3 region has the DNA TGTGCCAGCAGTGAAGAGGGGGTCGGCACAGATACGCAGTATTTT. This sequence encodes CASSEEGVGTDTQYF.

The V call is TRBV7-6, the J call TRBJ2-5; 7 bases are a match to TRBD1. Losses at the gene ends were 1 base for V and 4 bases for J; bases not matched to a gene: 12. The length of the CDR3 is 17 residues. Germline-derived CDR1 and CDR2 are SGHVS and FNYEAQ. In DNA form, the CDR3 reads TGTGCCAGCAGCTTAGAATCGGGACAGCGCTTTGGAGAGACCCAGTACTTC. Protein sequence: CASSLESGQRFGETQYF.

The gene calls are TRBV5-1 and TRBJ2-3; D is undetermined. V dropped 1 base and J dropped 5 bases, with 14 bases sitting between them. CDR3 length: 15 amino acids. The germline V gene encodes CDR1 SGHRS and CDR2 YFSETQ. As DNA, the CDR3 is TGCGCCAGCAGCTTGTATAGACTGGCAGGAGATACGCAGTATTTT. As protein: CASSLYRLAGDTQYF.

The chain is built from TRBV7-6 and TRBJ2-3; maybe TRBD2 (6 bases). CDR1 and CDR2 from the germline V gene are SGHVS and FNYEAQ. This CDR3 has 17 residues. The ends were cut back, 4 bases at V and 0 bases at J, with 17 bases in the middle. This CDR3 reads CASSSPVGTSSTDTQYF. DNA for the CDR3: TGTGCCAGCAGCTCTCCAGTTGGGACTTCTAGCACAGATACGCAGTATTTT.

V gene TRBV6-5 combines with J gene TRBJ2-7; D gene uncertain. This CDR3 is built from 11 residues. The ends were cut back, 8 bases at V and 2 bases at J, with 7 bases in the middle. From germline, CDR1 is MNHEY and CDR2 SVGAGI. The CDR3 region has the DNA TGTGCCAGCCGGTCACCCTACGAGCAGTACTTC. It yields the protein CASRSPYEQYF.

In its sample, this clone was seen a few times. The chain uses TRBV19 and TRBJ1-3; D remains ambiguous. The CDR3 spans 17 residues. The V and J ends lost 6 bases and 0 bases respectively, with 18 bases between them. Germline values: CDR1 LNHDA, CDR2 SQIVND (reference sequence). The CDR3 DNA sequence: TGTGCCAGTAGGTCTCAGGCTCGGACGAGCTCTGGAAACACCATATATTTT. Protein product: CASRSQARTSSGNTIYF.

The chain's CDR3 is CASSQVAREDEQYF. CDR3 coding DNA: TGTGCCAGCAGCCAAGTGGCTAGGGAGGACGAGCAGTACTTC. The chain links TRBV4-2 to TRBJ2-7; D may be TRBD2 (6 bases). This CDR3 spans 14 amino acids. From germline, CDR1 is LGHNA and CDR2 YNFKEQ. The ends were cut back, 1 base at V and 5 bases at J, with 12 bases in the middle.

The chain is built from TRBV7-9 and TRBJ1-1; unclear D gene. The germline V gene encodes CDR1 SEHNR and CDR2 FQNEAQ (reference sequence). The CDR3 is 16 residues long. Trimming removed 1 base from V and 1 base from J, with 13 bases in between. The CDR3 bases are TGTGCCAGCAGCTTAGATAGCTGGCACCAGAACACTGAAGCTTTCTTT. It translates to CASSLDSWHQNTEAFF.

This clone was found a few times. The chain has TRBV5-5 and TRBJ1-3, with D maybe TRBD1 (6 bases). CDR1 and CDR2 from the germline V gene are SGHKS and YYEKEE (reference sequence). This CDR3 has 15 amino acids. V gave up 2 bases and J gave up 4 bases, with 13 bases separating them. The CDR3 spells CASSLIQGVGNTIYF. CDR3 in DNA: TGTGCCAGCAGCTTAATACAGGGAGTCGGAAACACCATATATTTT.

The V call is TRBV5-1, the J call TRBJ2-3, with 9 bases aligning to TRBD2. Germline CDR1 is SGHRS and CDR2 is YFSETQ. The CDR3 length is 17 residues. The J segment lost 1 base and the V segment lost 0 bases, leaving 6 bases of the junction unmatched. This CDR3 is CASSLGRGGEGTDTQYF. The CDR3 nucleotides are TGCGCCAGCAGCTTGGGGCGGGGGGGCGAGGGCACAGATACGCAGTATTTT.

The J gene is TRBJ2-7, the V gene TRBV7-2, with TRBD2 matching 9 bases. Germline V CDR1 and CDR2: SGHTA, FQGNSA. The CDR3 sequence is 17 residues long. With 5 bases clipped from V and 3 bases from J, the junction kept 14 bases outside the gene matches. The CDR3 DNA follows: TGTGCCAGCAGCCGCGGCGCGGGGGGGCACAACATCTACGAGCAGTACTTC. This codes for CASSRGAGGHNIYEQYF.

DNA of the CDR3: TGCGCCAGCAGCTTGTCTCTAGCGGGGGGGCAAAGTGAGCAGTTCTTC. Translation gives CASSLSLAGGQSEQFF. The rearrangement links TRBV5-1 to TRBJ2-1, with 12 bases fitting TRBD2. This CDR3 is 16 amino acids long. Losses at the gene ends were 1 base for V and 9 bases for J; bases not matched to a gene: 8. Germline CDR1 SGHRS, CDR2 YFSETQ.

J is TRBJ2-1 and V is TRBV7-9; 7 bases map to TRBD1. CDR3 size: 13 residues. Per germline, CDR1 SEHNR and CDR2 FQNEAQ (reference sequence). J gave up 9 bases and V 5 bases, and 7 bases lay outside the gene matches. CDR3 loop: CASSQGQPSEQFF. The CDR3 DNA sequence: TGTGCCAGCAGCCAGGGACAGCCCAGTGAGCAGTTCTTC.

For the CDR3, the DNA is TGCGCCAGCAGCTTGTCAGGGGGCGACGGAAACACCATATATTTT. The encoded protein is CASSLSGGDGNTIYF. The chain uses TRBV5-1 and TRBJ1-3; 8 bases line up with TRBD1. Germline V gene sequence: CDR1 SGHRS, CDR2 YFSETQ. The V gene end was trimmed by 1 base and the J gene end by 4 bases; junction bases not matched to a gene: 4. The CDR3 totals 15 residues.